Listed below are T cell receptor beta chains from one sample, sequenced in a study of blood T cell repertoires in COVID-19. The data were produced by immunoSEQ multiplex PCR, yet TCRdb's version contains in-frame clones alone and is incomplete. The sample records about 98,000 clones, 84% being singletons. What was sequenced was peripheral blood. These receptor sequences come from a human donor in a cohort sampled during active COVID-19. Both conserved end residues are part of each CDR3. The order of the fields is V gene, D gene, J gene, clone size, CDR3 protein, CDR3 DNA. D genes are given only for firm matches. Not all rows give a size; the values are once, few, many and, for expanded clones, a class.

TRBV9	NA	TRBJ1-3	NA	CASSGEGNTIYF	TGTGCCAGCAGCGGGGAGGGGAACACCATATATTTT
TRBV28	NA	TRBJ1-5	NA	CASSSTDFQPQHF	TGTGCCAGCAGTTCGACAGATTTCCAGCCCCAGCATTTT
TRBV7-2	NA	TRBJ2-7	NA	CASSLGAGIYEQYF	TGTGCCAGCAGCTTAGGGGCAGGGATCTACGAGCAGTACTTC
TRBV2	NA	TRBJ1-1	NA	CASRRVGGRGTEAFF	TGTGCCAGCAGGAGGGTCGGGGGGCGAGGCACTGAAGCTTTCTTT
TRBV7-2	NA	TRBJ2-7	NA	CASSLRGVPTYEQYF	TGTGCCAGCAGCTTAAGGGGTGTCCCAACCTACGAGCAGTACTTC
TRBV3-1/TRBV3-2	NA	TRBJ1-4	NA	CASSQAWRANEKLFF	TGTGCCAGCAGCCAAGCTTGGCGGGCTAATGAAAAACTGTTTTTT
TRBV15	NA	TRBJ2-1	NA	CATSRAPKQGSSYNEQFF	TGTGCCACCAGCAGAGCACCAAAACAGGGAAGCTCCTACAATGAGCAGTTCTTC
TRBV2	NA	TRBJ1-3	NA	CASSEGPGAGNTIYF	TGTGCCAGCAGTGAAGGACCAGGGGCCGGAAACACCATATATTTT
TRBV28	TRBD1	TRBJ2-7	NA	CASSPSLTGASTYEQYF	TGTGCCAGCAGTCCCTCATTAACAGGGGCCTCAACCTACGAGCAGTACTTC
TRBV6-2/TRBV6-3	NA	TRBJ2-4	once	CASSLHGHGGANSKNIQYF	TGTGCCAGCAGTCTACACGGTCATGGGGGCGCGAACTCCAAAAACATTCAGTACTTC